This is a list of T cell receptor beta chains from one sample in a study of OX40 agonist ivuxolimab in advanced cancers. Data came from immunoSEQ multiplex PCR; TCRdb stores just in-frame clones and leaves some out. Of 77,000 or so clones listed, around 93% were seen once; the top ten hold approximately 0.32%. The specimen was CD4+ or CD8+ T cells sorted from blood, collected in a trial of the OX40 agonist ivuxolimab. The receptors come from an adult with an advanced solid tumor such as melanoma, head and neck, liver or kidney cancer. Both conserved end residues are part of each CDR3. The D gene is left open where the match is weak. Not all rows give a size; the values are once, few, many and, for expanded clones, a class.

cdr3_aa	cdr3_nt	v_call	d_call	j_call	clone_size
CASSLETGTGGEQYF	TGTGCCAGCAGCCTTGAGACCGGGACAGGGGGCGAGCAGTACTTC	TRBV11-3	TRBD1	TRBJ2-7	-
CASSLDWGAEAFF	TGTGCCAGTAGCCTAGATTGGGGAGCTGAAGCTTTCTTT	TRBV19	-	TRBJ1-1	-
CASSERVNTGELFF	TGTGCCAGCAGTGAAAGGGTGAACACCGGGGAGCTGTTTTTT	TRBV6-1	-	TRBJ2-2	-
CASSLKTGVYETQYF	TGTGCCAGCAGTCTAAAGACAGGGGTATACGAGACCCAGTACTTC	TRBV28	TRBD1	TRBJ2-5	-
CASSRDRGGEQYF	TGTGCCAGCAGTCGGGACAGGGGAGGGGAGCAGTACTTC	TRBV6-5	TRBD1	TRBJ2-7	-
CASTGPPGTGELFF	TGTGCCAGCACCGGACCCCCGGGCACCGGGGAGCTGTTTTTT	TRBV7-9	-	TRBJ2-2	-
CASSQSSRSSGANVLTF	TGTGCCAGCAGTCAGTCGAGTCGGAGCTCTGGGGCCAACGTCCTGACTTTC	TRBV28	-	TRBJ2-6	-
CASSSSAGTDTQYF	TGTGCCAGCAGTTCCTCTGCGGGGACAGATACGCAGTATTTT	TRBV27	-	TRBJ2-3	-
CASSYQGRSNQPQHF	TGTGCCAGCAGTTACCAGGGAAGGAGCAATCAGCCCCAGCATTTT	TRBV6-6	-	TRBJ1-5	-
CASSLKGHRDPYEQYF	TGTGCCAGCAGTTTAAAAGGCCACAGGGACCCCTACGAGCAGTACTTC	TRBV27	-	TRBJ2-7	-
CASSPLAGMNTGELFF	TGTGCCAGCTCACCACTAGCGGGGATGAACACCGGGGAGCTGTTTTTT	TRBV18	TRBD2	TRBJ2-2	once
CSVAQGANYGYTF	TGCAGCGTTGCACAGGGGGCTAACTATGGCTACACCTTC	TRBV29-1	TRBD1	TRBJ1-2	-
CASSPPGPTRGIQYF	TGTGCCAGCAGCCCTCCGGGACCTACCCGGGGCATTCAGTACTTC	TRBV7-6	-	TRBJ2-4	-
CASSFGDREGTEAFF	TGTGCCAGCAGTTTTGGGGACAGGGAAGGCACTGAAGCTTTCTTT	TRBV27	TRBD1	TRBJ1-1	-
CASSDPRQAGARETQYF	TGTGCCAGCAGTGATCCCCGGCAAGCGGGGGCTAGGGAGACCCAGTACTTC	TRBV25-1	TRBD2	TRBJ2-5	-
CASSQVRGGRNEQFF	TGTGCCAGCAGCCAAGTGCGAGGGGGCCGAAATGAGCAGTTCTTC	TRBV14	TRBD1	TRBJ2-1	-
CASSPGTSGVELFF	TGTGCCAGCAGCCCCGGGACTAGCGGGGTGGAGCTGTTTTTT	TRBV11-3	TRBD2	TRBJ2-2	-
CASKKGVEETQYF	TGTGCCAGCAAAAAGGGGGTGGAAGAGACCCAGTACTTC	TRBV7-2	-	TRBJ2-5	-
CASSSVGGAGYF	TGTGCCAGCAGTTCTGTGGGAGGGGCAGGGTACTTC	TRBV27	TRBD2	TRBJ2-7	-
CAWSVGRSGNRDTEAFF	TGTGCCTGGAGTGTAGGGCGGTCCGGGAACAGGGACACTGAAGCTTTCTTT	TRBV30	-	TRBJ1-1	-
CASSVAEGPVQETQYF	TGTGCCAGCAGCGTAGCCGAGGGGCCCGTCCAAGAGACCCAGTACTTC	TRBV9	-	TRBJ2-5	-
CASSGISGLDTQYF	TGTGCCAGCAGCGGTATATCGGGGTTGGATACGCAGTATTTT	TRBV2	-	TRBJ2-3	-
CASSSPSTQGTDTQYF	TGTGCCAGCAGCTCACCGTCGACCCAGGGAACAGATACGCAGTATTTT	TRBV7-2	-	TRBJ2-3	-
CATAMNTEAFF	TGTGCCACAGCAATGAACACTGAAGCTTTCTTT	TRBV28	-	TRBJ1-1	-
CASSPPGGHYEQYF	TGTGCCAGCTCACCACCGGGGGGACACTACGAGCAGTACTTC	TRBV18	-	TRBJ2-7	-
CASSLLGNSYNEQFF	TGTGCCAGCAGCTTATTGGGAAACAGTTACAATGAGCAGTTCTTC	TRBV7-3	-	TRBJ2-1	-
CASSPGTSGSSDEQFF	TGTGCCAGCAGTCCCGGGACTAGCGGGAGTTCGGATGAGCAGTTCTTC	TRBV6-4	TRBD2	TRBJ2-1	-
CASSSTEIGANQPQHF	TGTGCCAGCAGCTCGACAGAAATAGGGGCTAATCAGCCCCAGCATTTT	TRBV5-5	-	TRBJ1-5	-
CASSIGGQETQYF	TGTGCCAGTAGTATAGGGGGCCAGGAGACCCAGTACTTC	TRBV19	-	TRBJ2-5	-
CAWKWTDYTGELFF	TGTGCCTGGAAATGGACGGATTACACCGGGGAGCTGTTTTTT	TRBV30	-	TRBJ2-2	-
CASSGLAQVGEQFF	TGTGCCAGCAGTGGGCTAGCCCAAGTTGGTGAGCAGTTCTTC	TRBV6-1	-	TRBJ2-1	-
CASTSYRANTGELFF	TGTGCCAGCACCTCATACAGGGCGAACACCGGGGAGCTGTTTTTT	TRBV27	-	TRBJ2-2	-
CAISESGLGNTGELFF	TGTGCCATCAGTGAATCAGGACTGGGGAACACCGGGGAGCTGTTTTTT	TRBV10-3	-	TRBJ2-2	-
CASSKAILAGGRTDTQYF	TGTGCCAGCAGCAAAGCTATACTAGCGGGGGGTCGCACAGATACGCAGTATTTT	TRBV7-2	TRBD2	TRBJ2-3	-
CASSKHQAYQETQYF	TGTGCCAGCAGTAAACATCAGGCGTACCAAGAGACCCAGTACTTC	TRBV2	-	TRBJ2-5	-
CASSHNGGADTQYF	TGTGCCAGCAGCCACAACGGGGGTGCGGATACGCAGTATTTT	TRBV7-6	-	TRBJ2-3	-
CASSPGDREKLFF	TGCGCCAGCAGCCCTGGGGACCGTGAAAAACTGTTTTTT	TRBV5-1	-	TRBJ1-4	once
CASKLAGQSSYNEQFF	TGTGCCAGCAAGCTAGCGGGACAGAGCTCCTACAATGAGCAGTTCTTC	TRBV2	TRBD2	TRBJ2-1	few
CASSPQQGLSYNEQFF	TGTGCCAGCTCACCCCAACAGGGGTTGTCCTACAATGAGCAGTTCTTC	TRBV18	TRBD1	TRBJ2-1	-
CASRSGVGNTEAFF	TGTGCCAGCAGGTCAGGGGTAGGGAACACTGAAGCTTTCTTT	TRBV27	-	TRBJ1-1	-
CASSLDWDSTDTQYF	TGTGCCAGCAGCTTAGACTGGGACAGCACAGATACGCAGTATTTT	TRBV11-2	-	TRBJ2-3	-
CASRSRSPDYEQYF	TGTGCCAGTAGATCCCGGTCCCCCGACTACGAGCAGTACTTC	TRBV19	-	TRBJ2-7	-
CASSSGDGGQSRRTGELFF	TGTGCCAGCAGCTCTGGTGACGGGGGTCAATCTCGTCGGACCGGGGAGCTGTTTTTT	TRBV7-9	-	TRBJ2-2	once
CSASQGNYGYTF	TGCAGCGCATCCCAGGGGAACTATGGCTACACCTTC	TRBV29-1	-	TRBJ1-2	-
CASSLPTKTPAEAFF	TGTGCCAGCAGCTTACCGACAAAGACCCCGGCTGAAGCTTTCTTT	TRBV5-4	-	TRBJ1-1	-
CASSLGGQGLHEQFF	TGTGCCAGCAGTCTGGGGGGACAGGGGTTGCATGAGCAGTTCTTC	TRBV2	TRBD1	TRBJ2-1	-
CASSWAVETGGIDEQFF	TGCGCCAGCAGCTGGGCGGTGGAGACAGGGGGCATCGATGAGCAGTTCTTC	TRBV5-1	TRBD1	TRBJ2-1	-
CASSLGPLGSTEAFF	TGTGCCAGCAGCTTAGGGCCTCTTGGGTCCACTGAAGCTTTCTTT	TRBV5-6	-	TRBJ1-1	-
CAWSVQLLNQPQHF	TGTGCCTGGAGTGTACAACTTTTGAATCAGCCCCAGCATTTT	TRBV30	-	TRBJ1-5	-
CASGGEYF	TGTGCCAGCGGGGGGGAGTATTTT	TRBV28	TRBD2	TRBJ2-3	-
CASSILAGTNQPQHF	TGTGCCAGTAGTATTTTGGCAGGGACCAATCAGCCCCAGCATTTT	TRBV19	-	TRBJ1-5	-
CASSLKGSQETQYF	TGCGCCAGCAGCTTGAAGGGGTCTCAAGAGACCCAGTACTTC	TRBV5-1	-	TRBJ2-5	once
CASSVRGGQPQHF	TGTGCCAGCAGCGTGAGAGGTGGTCAGCCCCAGCATTTT	TRBV7-2	-	TRBJ1-5	-
CASREGFSPLHF	TGTGCCAGCCGTGAGGGGTTTTCACCCCTCCACTTT	TRBV7-9	-	TRBJ1-6	-
CASSPGIDTEAFF	TGTGCCAGCTCACCCGGTATTGACACTGAAGCTTTCTTT	TRBV18	-	TRBJ1-1	-